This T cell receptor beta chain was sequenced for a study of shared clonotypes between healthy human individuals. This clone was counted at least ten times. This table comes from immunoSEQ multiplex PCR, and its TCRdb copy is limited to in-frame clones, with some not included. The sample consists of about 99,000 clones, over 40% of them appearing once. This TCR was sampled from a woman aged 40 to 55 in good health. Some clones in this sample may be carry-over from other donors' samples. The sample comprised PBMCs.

The chain's CDR3 is CASSQDKETQYF. In DNA form, the CDR3 reads TGTGCCAGCAGCCAAGATAAAGAGACCCAGTACTTC. This chain links TRBV4-2 with TRBJ2-5, with no clear D. Looked up from germline, CDR1 is LGHNA and CDR2 is YNFKEQ. Trimming pared 0 bases from V and 3 bases from J, leaving 2 bases between. The CDR3 is made up of 12 amino acids.